Given below is one TCR beta chain in context. Germline CDR1 and CDR2: MNHNY and SVGAGI (reference sequence). V was cut by 7 bases and J by 0 bases, with 13 bases left in between. There are 15 residues in the CDR3. This sample is drawn from a study of blood T cell repertoires in COVID-19. Study-wide context: Samples of COVID-19 (acute and convalescent) were obtained from the United States, Italy and Spain. PBMCs, B-cell-depleted T cells, or T cells provided the cDNA or gDNA that made up the material.

Authors' processing steps: Estimates of nucleated cell counts were drawn from the amplification of reference gene primers. Assay: immunoSEQ multiplex PCR; the TCRdb copy retains only in-frame clones and omits some. V and J calls and clone size follow that table, whereas D and trimming were derived from the DNA. The sample contains 200,000 to 250,000 clones, around nine tenths of which appear only once. The sample comprised peripheral blood. The gene calls are TRBV6-6 and TRBJ2-1, with D hard to call. The source of this sequence is a woman aged 60-70 years with acute or convalescent COVID-19. CDR3 DNA sequence: TGTGCCAGCATAAACCTGGAGAGCTCCTACAATGAGCAGTTCTTC. Protein sequence: CASINLESSYNEQFF.